The next 18 T cell receptor beta chains were all read from a single sample in a study of shared clonotypes between healthy human individuals. Sequenced by immunoSEQ multiplex PCR; TCRdb stores in-frame clones only, minus some. The sample yields over 400,000 clones, about 96% seen once. What was sequenced was naive CD4+ T cells sorted from blood. Subset defined: CD45RA+ positively selected. All receptors derive from a woman younger than 45 in good health.

V usage is TRBV6-1 and J usage is TRBJ1-2; no reliable D call. V was shortened by 2 bases and J by 7 bases, with 11 bases between the two germline ends. The length of the CDR3 is 13 residues. Per germline, CDR1 MNHNS and CDR2 SASEGT. In DNA, the CDR3 is TGTGCCAGCAGTGAAATCGTAGCGGCTGGCTACACCTTC. Its protein product is CASSEIVAAGYTF.

The chain is built from TRBV28 and TRBJ1-2; D ambiguous. Germline CDR1 MDHEN, CDR2 SYDVKM. The CDR3 is 14 residues long. The germline V and J ends were trimmed by 4 bases and 0 bases, with 9 bases remaining between them. CDR3 residues: CASSWEPANYGYTF. In DNA, the CDR3 is TGTGCCAGCAGTTGGGAACCTGCTAACTATGGCTACACCTTC.

CDR3 residues: CASSQNRDGYTF. The CDR3 nucleotides are TGTGCCAGCAGCCAAAACAGGGATGGCTACACCTTC. V usage is TRBV7-9 and J usage is TRBJ1-2, with D maybe TRBD1 (6 bases). With 5 bases removed from V and 6 bases from J, the gap between germline ends came to 10 bases. Germline V gene data show CDR1 as SEHNR and CDR2 as FQNEAQ (reference sequence). The CDR3 totals 12 residues.

This chain connects TRBV6-1 to TRBJ2-5; 9 nucleotides match TRBD1. Looked up from germline, CDR1 is MNHNS and CDR2 is SASEGT. The V and J ends lost 7 bases and 5 bases, in that order; junction bases with no gene match: 5. The CDR3 sequence is 13 residues long. The CDR3 DNA sequence: TGTGCCAGCATCCGGACAGGGGTGGAGACCCAGTACTTC. Translating gives CASIRTGVETQYF.

This clone was recorded only once. This sequence joins TRBV6-1 and TRBJ1-1; 8 bases are a match to TRBD1. The CDR3 is made up of 15 amino acids. The J segment lost 4 bases and the V segment lost 4 bases, leaving 8 bases of the junction unmatched. Germline loops: CDR1 MNHNS, CDR2 SASEGT. In DNA, the CDR3 is TGTGCCAGCAGTGTCAGGGGGCTGGAGGGCACTGAAGCTTTCTTT. Amino acid sequence: CASSVRGLEGTEAFF.

CDR3 protein: CASSPIRTGELFF. CDR3 nucleotides: TGTGCCAGCAGCCCGATTAGGACCGGGGAGCTGTTTTTT. This chain links TRBV11-2 with TRBJ2-2; no clear D. Per the germline V gene, CDR1 is SGHAT and CDR2 is FQNNGV. The CDR3 consists of 13 residues. The V gene lost 5 bases and the J gene lost 5 bases, with 9 bases spanning the gap.

The V gene is TRBV10-2, the J gene TRBJ2-5; D unresolved. With 2 bases removed from V and 1 base from J, the gap between germline ends came to 2 bases. The CDR3 runs to 12 residues. Germline loops: CDR1 WSHSY, CDR2 SAAADI. Here the CDR3 reads CASSESQETQYF. The CDR3 region has the DNA TGCGCCAGCAGTGAGAGCCAAGAGACCCAGTACTTC.

V gene TRBV27 combines with J gene TRBJ2-7, with 9 bases lining up with TRBD1. Trimming removed 6 bases from V and 1 base from J; junction bases left unmatched: 4. Germline V gives CDR1 MNHEY, CDR2 SMNVEV (reference sequence). This CDR3 contains 14 residues. The CDR3 loop is CASRSQGASYEQYF. CDR3 DNA sequence: TGTGCCAGCAGGTCACAGGGGGCTTCCTACGAGCAGTACTTC.

The chain couples TRBV6-5 to TRBJ1-2; 9 bases are shared with TRBD1. The CDR3 spans 13 residues. Germline V gene data show CDR1 as MNHEY and CDR2 as SVGAGI. Trimming took 6 bases from V and 6 from J; bases not matched to a gene: 5. The CDR3 protein is CASRTGGGHGYTF. CDR3 coding DNA: TGTGCCAGCAGGACAGGGGGGGGGCATGGCTACACCTTC.

DNA for the CDR3: TGCGCCAGCAGTTCCCAGGGGTTCCCTAACTATGGCTACACCTTC. Its protein is CASSSQGFPNYGYTF. This chain uses TRBV5-1 with TRBJ1-2; possible D gene TRBD1, 6 bases. CDR1 is SGHRS and CDR2 is YFSETQ in the germline V gene. The length of the CDR3 is 15 residues. Trimming removed 5 bases from V and 0 bases from J, with 14 bases in between.

This chain links TRBV28 with TRBJ1-2; 7 nucleotides agree with TRBD1. The CDR3 sequence is 11 residues long. Trimming took 6 bases from V and 14 from J; bases not matched to a gene: 9. Germline-derived CDR1 and CDR2 are MDHEN and SYDVKM. CDR3 sequence reads: CASRATGVRTF. CDR3 coding DNA: TGTGCCAGCAGAGCTACAGGGGTTCGGACCTTC.

This sequence joins TRBV30 and TRBJ2-3; weak D call: TRBD2 (6 bases). This CDR3 contains 17 residues. Germline CDR1 GTSNPN, CDR2 SVGIG (reference sequence). V was clipped by 3 bases and J by 1 base, with 20 bases between them. CDR3 amino acids: CAWSYTPRGKRTDTQYF. In nucleotides, the CDR3 is TGTGCCTGGAGCTACACTCCTCGGGGGAAACGCACAGATACGCAGTATTTT.

The rearrangement links TRBV9 to TRBJ1-3, with a tentative D call TRBD1 (5 bases). Trimming took off 3 bases at V and 0 bases at J, with 10 bases between the two ends. CDR1 is SGDLS and CDR2 is YYNGEE in the germline V gene. This CDR3 is 15 amino acids long. The CDR3 bases are TGTGCCAGCAGCGAAACAGGACTCTCTGGAAACACCATATATTTT. Translated, it gives CASSETGLSGNTIYF.

In this sample, this clone turned up once. The J gene is TRBJ2-3, the V gene TRBV19; D gene unclear. V was pared by 6 bases and J by 0 bases, with 13 bases between. The CDR3 has 15 amino acids. CDR1 is LNHDA and CDR2 is SQIVND in the germline V gene (reference sequence). CDR3 loop: CASRTVASSTDTQYF. The CDR3 region has the DNA TGTGCCAGTAGGACCGTGGCCTCGAGCACAGATACGCAGTATTTT.

The CDR3 loop is CAWSPGTEAFF. The CDR3 nucleotides are TGTGCCTGGAGTCCCGGGACGGAAGCTTTCTTT. This chain uses TRBV30 with TRBJ1-1; a possible D gene is TRBD1 (5 bases). Germline CDR1 is GTSNPN and CDR2 is SVGIG (reference sequence). V was pared by 2 bases and J by 8 bases, with 9 bases between. The CDR3 sequence is 11 residues long.

The rearrangement uses TRBV7-9 and TRBJ2-2; D tentatively reads TRBD1 or TRBD2 (5 bases each). V lost 1 base to trimming and J lost 5 bases, with 8 bases between them. The CDR3 length is 14 residues. The germline V gene has CDR1 SEHNR and CDR2 FQNEAQ (reference sequence). The CDR3 reads CASSLEEGTGELFF. The DNA of the CDR3 is TGTGCCAGCAGCTTAGAAGAGGGGACCGGGGAGCTGTTTTTT. The whole variable domain, filled in from reference TRBV7-9 and TRBJ2-2, reads DTGVSQNPRHKITKRGQNVTFRCDPISEHNRLYWYRQTLGQGPEFLTYFQNEAQLEKSRLLSDRFSAERPKGSFSTLEIQRTEQGDSAMYLCASSLEEGTGELFFGEGSRLTVL.

V and J are TRBV5-1 and TRBJ2-7; D unclear. Germline V gene data show CDR1 as SGHRS and CDR2 as YFSETQ. With 3 bases removed from V and 7 bases from J, the gap between germline ends came to 11 bases. The CDR3 runs 12 residues. CDR3 protein: CASSWPSREQYF. The CDR3 bases are TGCGCCAGCAGCTGGCCCTCTAGGGAGCAGTACTTC.

The CDR3 DNA sequence: TGTGCCAGCAGAGACAGGACAGGGTCATACGAGCAGTACTTC. Translated: CASRDRTGSYEQYF. The chain has TRBV2 and TRBJ2-7; TRBD1 matches 8 bases. This CDR3 spans 14 amino acids. Germline CDR1 reads SNHLY; CDR2 reads FYNNEI. Trimming took 6 bases from V and 4 from J; bases not matched to a gene: 8.